This TCR beta chain was captured by sequencing in a study of response to subunit inactivated influenza vaccine. TCRdb reprocessed the RT-PCR reads with MiXCR, giving one entry per CDR3 protein. The sample yields around 570,000 distinct CDR3 sequences, around 8% seen once. General study results and limits: Authors suggested that a seasonal influenza vaccination recruits few new T cells each time.

Germline V gene lookup returns CDR1 MNHEY and CDR2 SMNVEV (reference sequence). Trimming at V came to 5 bases and at J to 5 bases, leaving 17 bases not matched to a gene. The CDR3 spans 18 residues. Only a few counts were recorded for this clonotype. Its antigen is not identified. Material: PBMCs from blood, obtained less than 25 months after vaccination. The clonotype was recovered from a man between 50 and 75 years old who received an inactivated influenza vaccine. The V and J genes are TRBV27 and TRBJ1-2; 10 bases fit TRBD1. CDR3 residues: CASSPGLTGGRIEYGYTF. CDR3 nucleotide sequence: TGTGCCAGCAGTCCCGGGTTGACAGGGGGCCGAATAGAGTATGGCTACACCTTC.